A single sample is the source of the 20 T cell receptor beta chains below, sequenced in a study of cytomegalovirus exposure and HLA in healthy donors (dated by TCRdb to about 2017). Library creation used the immunoSEQ multiplex PCR assay. The multiplex PCR relied on a mix of 60 forward primers for TCR Vbeta segments and 13 reverse primers for TCR Jbeta segments. TCRdb mirrors the immuneACCESS table, restricted to in-frame sequences. Some clones are absent from its copies; in checked studies, under half trace to an unresolved V gene, and the reason for the others is unknown. The sample's table lists a count of over 90,000 clones. About 3% of the sample comes from the top ten. The sequencing sample was made of PBMCs. Receptors originate from a man aged 35 to 55 in good health and CMV-seronegative.

This chain connects TRBV5-3 to TRBJ2-7; 8 bases are a match to TRBD2. TRBV5-3 is annotated as an ORF whose role is uncertain. The V and J ends lost 4 bases and 0 bases, in that order; junction bases with no gene match: 6. The length of the CDR3 is 15 residues. CDR3 sequence reads: CARSGLSGSSYEQYF. The CDR3 nucleotides read TGTGCCAGAAGCGGCCTAAGCGGGAGCTCCTACGAGCAGTACTTC.

The chain employs TRBV30 and TRBJ1-5, with D possibly matching TRBD1 (5 bases). CDR1 is GTSNPN and CDR2 is SVGIG in the germline V gene (reference sequence). The CDR3 loop spans 13 amino acids. Trimming took 2 bases from V and 3 from J, leaving 8 bases between them. Here the CDR3 DNA reads TGTGCCTGGAGTCCAGGGAACAATCAGCCCCAGCATTTT. Translating gives CAWSPGNNQPQHF. The whole variable domain, filled in from reference TRBV30 and TRBJ1-5, reads SQTIHQWPATLVQPVGSPLSLECTVEGTSNPNLYWYRQAAGRGLQLLFYSVGIGQISSEVPQNLSASRPQDRQFILSSKKLLLSDSGFYLCAWSPGNNQPQHFGDGTRLSIL.

This chain joins TRBV10-1 and TRBJ2-1; 11 nucleotides align to TRBD2. J lost 6 bases, V lost 6 bases, and 7 bases had no gene match. The CDR3 length is 15 residues. From germline, CDR1 is WNHNN and CDR2 SYGVQD (reference sequence). CDR3 DNA: TGCGCCAGCAGCGAAACTAGCGGGAGTTTCAATGAGCAGTTCTTC. Residues: CASSETSGSFNEQFF.

The J gene is TRBJ1-3, the V gene TRBV6-5; tentative D call: TRBD1 (5 bases). V lost 6 bases, J lost 0 bases, and 9 bases lay in between. The CDR3 covers 14 residues. The germline gives CDR1 MNHEY, CDR2 SVGAGI. In nucleotides, the CDR3 is TGTGCCAGCAGGGGACTCTTCTCTGGAAACACCATATATTTT. This encodes CASRGLFSGNTIYF.

V and J are TRBV7-2 and TRBJ2-5; TRBD2 matches 14 bases. CDR1 SGHTA and CDR2 FQGNSA come from the germline V gene. This CDR3 is built from 16 residues. The V and J ends lost 6 bases and 5 bases, in that order; junction bases with no gene match: 8. The CDR3 region is CASRRTSGGLGETQYF. The CDR3 DNA reads TGTGCCAGCAGACGGACTAGCGGGGGGCTGGGCGAGACCCAGTACTTC.

The V call is TRBV29-1, the J call TRBJ2-5; the D gene is possibly TRBD1 (5 bases). The CDR3 spans 13 residues. Per the germline V gene, CDR1 is SQVTM and CDR2 is ANQGSEA. The germline V and J ends were trimmed by 3 bases and 1 base, with 9 bases remaining between them. The CDR3 region is CSVDAGFQETQYF. Written as DNA, the CDR3 is TGCAGCGTTGATGCAGGGTTCCAAGAGACCCAGTACTTC.

V and J are TRBV9 and TRBJ2-3, with 12 bases identical to TRBD2. CDR1 is SGDLS and CDR2 is YYNGEE in the germline V gene. Trimming at V came to 4 bases and at J to 6 bases, leaving 12 bases not matched to a gene. The CDR3 runs to 17 residues. CDR3: CASSPLAGGTIGDTQYF. CDR3 nucleotides: TGTGCCAGCAGCCCACTAGCGGGAGGCACCATTGGCGATACGCAGTATTTT. The full variable domain, with the rest looked up from reference TRBV9 and TRBJ2-3, is DSGVTQTPKHLITATGQRVTLRCSPRSGDLSVYWYQQSLDQGLQFLIQYYNGEERAKGNILERFSAQQFPDLHSELNLSSLELGDSALYFCASSPLAGGTIGDTQYFGPGTRLTVL.

This chain connects TRBV7-8 to TRBJ2-1, with D perhaps matching TRBD2 (6 bases). The CDR3 covers 13 residues. V lost 6 bases, J lost 7 bases, and 13 bases lay in between. Per germline, CDR1 SGHVS and CDR2 FQNEAQ. CDR3 nucleotide sequence: TGTGCCAGCAGTCGGGACTGGGAGAATGAGCAGTTCTTC. Translated: CASSRDWENEQFF.

The rearrangement joins TRBV5-1 to TRBJ2-1, with D maybe TRBD2 (6 bases). V lost 5 bases and J 5 bases, leaving 11 bases between the germline ends. CDR1 and CDR2 (germline): SGHRS, YFSETQ. The CDR3 runs 13 residues. For the CDR3, the DNA is TGCGCCAGCAGTCGGGAGAGGCACAATGAGCAGTTCTTC. This sequence encodes CASSRERHNEQFF.

This rearrangement joins TRBV28 to TRBJ1-5, with 8 bases matching TRBD1. This CDR3 contains 15 residues. The germline gives CDR1 MDHEN, CDR2 SYDVKM. V lost 6 bases, J lost 4 bases, and 8 bases stayed unmatched. CDR3 nucleotide sequence: TGTGCCAGCAGCACAGGGGACAGGTTAAATCAGCCCCAGCATTTT. This translates into CASSTGDRLNQPQHF.

The chain recombines TRBV5-6 with TRBJ2-7; D unclear. Germline CDR1 SGHDT, CDR2 YYEEEE. The CDR3 length is 12 residues. V gave up 3 bases and J gave up 3 bases, with 7 bases separating them. CDR3 in DNA: TGTGCCAGCAGCTCGAGACACTACGAGCAGTACTTC. Its translation: CASSSRHYEQYF.

This chain links TRBV7-2 with TRBJ2-1; 8 nucleotides align to TRBD1. The CDR3 covers 15 residues. The germline CDR1 and CDR2 sequences are SGHTA and FQGNSA. J was trimmed by 3 bases and V by 2 bases; bases with no gene match: 3. For the CDR3, the DNA is TGTGCCAGCAGCTTACAGGGGGCGCGCTACAATGAGCAGTTCTTC. This gives the protein CASSLQGARYNEQFF.

This chain connects TRBV6-5 to TRBJ1-3; possible D gene TRBD1, 6 bases. There are 15 residues in the CDR3. Germline CDR1 is MNHEY and CDR2 is SVGAGI. V lost 6 bases and J 4 bases, leaving 16 bases between the germline ends. The CDR3 sequence: CASSRGQILGNTIYF. DNA of the CDR3: TGTGCCAGCAGCCGCGGACAGATACTCGGAAACACCATATATTTT.

The CDR3: CASSQDYGTGPPNEKLFF. DNA for the CDR3: TGCGCCAGCAGCCAAGATTATGGGACAGGGCCGCCTAATGAAAAACTGTTTTTT. The V and J genes are TRBV4-1 and TRBJ1-4, with 9 bases that match TRBD1. CDR3 length: 18 amino acids. V trimming: 0 bases; J trimming: 3 bases; junction bases outside the gene matches: 8. In germline, CDR1 is MGHRA, CDR2 YSYEKL.

This rearrangement joins TRBV28 to TRBJ1-2; 9 bases line up with TRBD1. The germline V gene has CDR1 MDHEN and CDR2 SYDVKM. V lost 6 bases to trimming and J lost 8 bases; unmatched junction nucleotides: 4. The CDR3 covers 12 residues. CDR3 DNA sequence: TGTGCCAGCAGGGGACAGGGTCGGGGCTACACCTTC. Amino acid sequence: CASRGQGRGYTF.

This sequence joins TRBV19 and TRBJ1-1; 11 positions agree with TRBD1. The CDR3 covers 19 residues. CDR1 and CDR2 from the germline V gene are LNHDA and SQIVND (reference sequence). The V segment lost 0 bases and the J segment 0 bases; nucleotides outside the gene matches: 9. The CDR3 reads CASSIERDRGFEMNTEAFF. The CDR3 coding sequence is TGTGCCAGTAGTATAGAGCGGGACAGGGGGTTTGAGATGAACACTGAAGCTTTCTTT.

The rearrangement links TRBV6-1 to TRBJ2-3, with a weak D call TRBD2 (6 bases). CDR3 size: 14 residues. Germline assignment: CDR1 MNHNS and CDR2 SASEGT. V lost 3 bases, J lost 0 bases, and 7 bases lay in between. CDR3 nucleotides: TGTGCCAGCAGTGAGCGGGGTAGCACAGATACGCAGTATTTT. The encoded protein is CASSERGSTDTQYF.

CDR3: CASSQGDRGTNEKLFF. DNA of the CDR3: TGTGCCAGCAGCCAAGGCGACAGGGGCACTAATGAAAAACTGTTTTTT. J is TRBJ1-4 and V is TRBV4-2, with 8 bases that match TRBD1. Germline CDR1 LGHNA, CDR2 YNFKEQ. Germline trimming cut 1 base from V and 2 bases from J; bases unmatched to any gene: 3. This CDR3 contains 16 residues.

The chain couples TRBV7-8 to TRBJ1-4; TRBD1 matches 7 bases. The CDR3 is made up of 16 amino acids. Germline values: CDR1 SGHVS, CDR2 FQNEAQ. V was pared by 3 bases and J by 7 bases, with 11 bases of the junction left unmatched. The CDR3 reads CASSFGHRTGSEKLFF. The CDR3 DNA reads as TGTGCCAGCAGCTTTGGGCATAGGACAGGAAGTGAAAAACTGTTTTTT.

The CDR3 DNA reads TGTGCCAGTAGTAAGACAGGGCCTGGGACTAGCGGGAGCTCCTACGAGCAGTACTTC. This translates into CASSKTGPGTSGSSYEQYF. The chain employs TRBV19 and TRBJ2-7, with 14 positions matching TRBD2. CDR1 and CDR2 (germline): LNHDA, SQIVND (reference sequence). This CDR3 is 19 amino acids long. J lost 0 bases, V lost 4 bases, and 11 bases had no gene match.